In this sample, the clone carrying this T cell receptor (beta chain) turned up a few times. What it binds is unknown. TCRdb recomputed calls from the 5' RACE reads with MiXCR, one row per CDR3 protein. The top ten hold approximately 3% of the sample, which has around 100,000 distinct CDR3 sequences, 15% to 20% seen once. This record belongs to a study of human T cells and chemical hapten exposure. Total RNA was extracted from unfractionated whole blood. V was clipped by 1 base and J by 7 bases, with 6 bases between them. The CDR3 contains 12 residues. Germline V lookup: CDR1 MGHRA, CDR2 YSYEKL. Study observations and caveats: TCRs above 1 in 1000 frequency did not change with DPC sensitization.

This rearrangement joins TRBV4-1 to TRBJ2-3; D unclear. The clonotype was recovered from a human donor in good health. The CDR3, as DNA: TGCGCCAGCAGCCAAGTACAGAATACGCAGTATTTT. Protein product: CASSQVQNTQYF.